These 25 T cell receptor beta chains originate from one sample sequenced in a study of shared clonotypes between healthy human individuals. Only in-frame clones appear in the TCRdb table, and some are missing; sequencing was by immunoSEQ multiplex PCR. The table has around 2,000,000 clones, around 95% seen once. Sequencing used naive CD4+ T cells sorted from blood. Stated subset: CD45RA+ positively selected. The receptors were sampled from a young man in good health.

In the case of this clone: A read error is possible here, since a much larger clone lies one base away. Other DNA sequences in the same sample also yield this CDR3. The chain employs TRBV11-2 and TRBJ2-7; perhaps TRBD2 as D (6 bases). V was pared by 4 bases and J by 4 bases, with 17 bases between. Germline V CDR1 and CDR2: SGHAT, FQNNGV. The CDR3 is 15 amino acids. The CDR3 DNA is TGTGCCAGCAGCTCTCTCCAACGGGAGAGGTACGAGCAGTACTTC. This codes for CASSSLQRERYEQYF. Variable domain in full (rest from reference TRBV11-2 and TRBJ2-7): EAGVAQSPRYKIIEKRQSVAFWCNPISGHATLYWYQQILGQGPKLLIQFQNNGVVDDSQLPKDRFSAERLKGVDSTLKIQPAKLEDSAVYLCASSSLQRERYEQYFGPGTRLTVT.

The chain uses TRBV7-9 and TRBJ1-2; 8 nucleotides match TRBD1. With 4 bases clipped from V and 3 bases from J, the junction kept 7 bases outside the gene matches. Looked up from germline, CDR1 is SEHNR and CDR2 is FQNEAQ (reference sequence). CDR3 length: 15 amino acids. The CDR3 DNA is TGTGCCAGCAGCTCGGCCGGGACAGGAGACTATGGCTACACCTTC. Its protein product is CASSSAGTGDYGYTF.

The chain has TRBV28 and TRBJ2-7; D ambiguous. The V gene's germline CDR1 is MDHEN and CDR2 SYDVKM. The V gene lost 6 bases and the J gene lost 0 bases, with 15 bases spanning the gap. The CDR3 runs to 15 residues. In DNA form, the CDR3 reads TGTGCCAGCAGCCCAGCTTACACCAGCTCCTACGAGCAGTACTTC. Translation gives CASSPAYTSSYEQYF.

Worth noting for this clone: This may stem from a read error, because a much larger clone lies one nucleotide away. At the DNA level, this CDR3 is encoded by other sequences in the same sample as well. The chain employs TRBV7-2 and TRBJ1-6; TRBD1 aligns across 8 bases. Unmatched junction bases numbered 4, after V lost 5 bases and J lost 7 bases. From germline, CDR1 is SGHTA and CDR2 FQGNSA. The CDR3 contains 14 residues. CDR3 coding DNA: TGTGCCAGCAGCCCCGACAGGGGCAATTCACCCCTCCACTTT. Its protein product is CASSPDRGNSPLHF.

The chain employs TRBV5-6 and TRBJ1-2, with 7 bases identical to TRBD1. Germline V CDR1 and CDR2: SGHDT, YYEEEE. This CDR3 contains 17 residues. The V and J ends lost 3 bases and 0 bases, in that order; junction bases with no gene match: 11. CDR3 amino acids: CASSSLRRDRTNYGYTF. The CDR3 coding sequence is TGTGCCAGCAGCTCACTCCGAAGGGACAGAACTAACTATGGCTACACCTTC.

This rearrangement joins TRBV19 to TRBJ2-3; D perhaps matches TRBD2 (5 bases). The CDR3 loop spans 13 amino acids. Deletions cut 7 bases from V and 6 bases from J, with 14 bases between. Germline V CDR1 and CDR2: LNHDA, SQIVND (reference sequence). The CDR3 reads CASMVWGEDTQYF. In nucleotides, the CDR3 is TGTGCCAGTATGGTTTGGGGAGAGGATACGCAGTATTTT.

This chain connects TRBV28 to TRBJ1-2; D is possibly TRBD1 (5 bases). V lost 4 bases, J lost 0 bases, and 12 bases lay in between. Germline loops: CDR1 MDHEN, CDR2 SYDVKM. CDR3 length equals 15 residues. DNA for the CDR3: TGTGCCAGCAGTTCACAGGAATTATCTAACTATGGCTACACCTTC. This encodes CASSSQELSNYGYTF.

CDR3 sequence reads: CASSQDPSVGRRYEQYF. The CDR3 coding sequence is TGTGCCAGCAGCCAAGATCCTAGCGTGGGTCGGCGCTACGAGCAGTACTTC. This chain joins TRBV14 and TRBJ2-7; a possible D gene is TRBD2 (6 bases). The ends were cut back, 0 bases at V and 3 bases at J, with 18 bases in the middle. The CDR3 covers 17 residues. Germline-derived CDR1 and CDR2 are SGHDN and FVKESK.

With regard to this clone: A much bigger clone sits one base away, suggesting this may be a read error. Other DNA sequences of this sample code for an identical CDR3. The chain is built from TRBV2 and TRBJ2-7, with D uncertain. CDR1 is SNHLY, CDR2 FYNNEI, per germline. V lost 6 bases, J lost 3 bases, and 6 bases lay in between. The CDR3 spans 11 residues. CDR3 nucleotide sequence: TGTGCCAGCAGGACTGTCTACGAGCAGTACTTC. This translates into CASRTVYEQYF. Complete variable domain (other parts from reference TRBV2 and TRBJ2-7): EPEVTQTPSHQVTQMGQEVILRCVPISNHLYFYWYRQILGQKVEFLVSFYNNEISEKSEIFDDQFSVERPDGSNFTLKIRSTKLEDSAMYFCASRTVYEQYFGPGTRLTVT.

The gene calls are TRBV6-1 and TRBJ1-5; TRBD1 agrees at 8 bases. CDR3 length: 14 residues. V was pared by 6 bases and J by 7 bases, with 8 bases of the junction left unmatched. Germline CDR1 is MNHNS and CDR2 is SASEGT. CDR3 in amino acids: CASSLQGVGQPQHF. The CDR3, as DNA: TGTGCCAGCAGCCTACAGGGGGTAGGGCAGCCCCAGCATTTT.

This chain uses TRBV5-1 with TRBJ2-5, with 7 bases identical to TRBD1. V lost 4 bases to trimming and J lost 4 bases; unmatched junction nucleotides: 7. Germline V gene sequence: CDR1 SGHRS, CDR2 YFSETQ. This CDR3 has 14 residues. The chain's CDR3 is CASSQTGDPETQYF. The CDR3 nucleotides are TGCGCCAGCAGCCAAACAGGGGACCCAGAGACCCAGTACTTC. The full variable domain, completed using reference TRBV5-1 and TRBJ2-5, is KAGVTQTPRYLIKTRGQQVTLSCSPISGHRSVSWYQQTPGQGLQFLFEYFSETQRNKGNFPGRFSGRQFSNSRSEMNVSTLELGDSALYLCASSQTGDPETQYFGPGTRLLVL.

V gene TRBV6-5 combines with J gene TRBJ1-6; weak D call: TRBD1 (5 bases). This CDR3 has 14 amino acids. Per germline, CDR1 MNHEY and CDR2 SVGAGI. V was cut by 5 bases and J by 7 bases, with 12 bases left in between. CDR3 DNA sequence: TGTGCCAGCAGTCGGACATCCCCCAATTCACCCCTCCACTTT. Translating it yields CASSRTSPNSPLHF.

The V gene is TRBV4-1, the J gene TRBJ1-3; tentatively, D is TRBD1 (6 bases). In germline, CDR1 is MGHRA, CDR2 YSYEKL. This CDR3 region has 16 residues. Trimming stripped 0 bases from V and 3 bases from J, with 12 bases between. CDR3 coding DNA: TGCGCCAGCAGCCAAGAACAGGGTCTGAGTGGAAACACCATATATTTT. Encoded protein: CASSQEQGLSGNTIYF.

The gene calls are TRBV30 and TRBJ2-2, with 9 bases fitting TRBD2. This CDR3 is 20 amino acids long. V was clipped by 0 bases and J by 2 bases; unmatched bases: 16. Per germline, CDR1 GTSNPN and CDR2 SVGIG (reference sequence). CDR3 loop: CAWSVERRTSVLRNTGELFF. The CDR3, as DNA: TGTGCCTGGAGTGTAGAAAGAAGGACTAGCGTTTTACGCAACACCGGGGAGCTGTTTTTT.

Notes on this clone: Other nucleotide sequences from this sample produce the same CDR3. This sequence joins TRBV5-1 and TRBJ2-2, with D unclear. This CDR3 has 13 residues. Looked up from germline, CDR1 is SGHRS and CDR2 is YFSETQ. The V end was cut by 5 bases, the J end by 2 bases, with 7 bases between. CDR3 region: CASREANTGELFF. The CDR3 coding sequence is TGCGCCAGCAGGGAAGCTAACACCGGGGAGCTGTTTTTT.

The rearrangement joins TRBV7-6 to TRBJ2-2; possibly TRBD2 for D (6 bases). Deletions cut 7 bases from V and 7 bases from J, with 13 bases between. This CDR3 spans 13 amino acids. In germline, CDR1 is SGHVS, CDR2 FNYEAQ. CDR3 nucleotide sequence: TGTGCCAGCACCCCCGGGGGTTTCGGGGAGCTGTTTTTT. Protein product: CASTPGGFGELFF.

The chain combines TRBV6-6 with TRBJ1-5; the D gene is possibly TRBD1 (6 bases). V was shortened by 2 bases and J by 6 bases, with 11 bases between the two germline ends. Germline CDR1 and CDR2: MNHNY and SVGAGI (reference sequence). CDR3 size: 14 residues. The CDR3 region is CASSYLQGFQPQHF. The CDR3 nucleotides are TGTGCCAGCAGTTACCTACAGGGTTTTCAGCCCCAGCATTTT.

The chain employs TRBV7-9 and TRBJ2-1; D might be TRBD1 (5 bases). Trimming removed 5 bases at V and 6 bases at J, with 11 bases between. Germline V CDR1 and CDR2: SEHNR, FQNEAQ (reference sequence). The CDR3 is 13 residues long. The CDR3 nucleotides read TGTGCCAGCAGCCCCCAGGGTCTCAATGAGCAGTTCTTC. It specifies CASSPQGLNEQFF.

The chain couples TRBV4-1 to TRBJ1-2, with D uncertain. V was pared by 5 bases and J by 7 bases, with 17 bases between. The CDR3 totals 14 residues. CDR1 and CDR2 from the germline V gene are MGHRA and YSYEKL. Written as DNA, the CDR3 is TGCGCCAGCAGCAAGATCAGCACTGACGGTGGCTACACCTTC. The encoded protein is CASSKISTDGGYTF.

The gene calls are TRBV5-4 and TRBJ2-3, with TRBD2 matching over 16 bases. This CDR3 has 18 amino acids. V shed 4 bases and J 6 bases; nucleotides not matched to a gene: 11. From germline, CDR1 is SGHNT and CDR2 YYREEE (reference sequence). The CDR3 loop reads CASSLGLAGGLFRDTQYF. The CDR3 DNA is TGTGCCAGCAGCCTGGGACTAGCGGGAGGGCTTTTCAGGGATACGCAGTATTTT.

V and J are TRBV9 and TRBJ1-1; D perhaps matches TRBD1 (5 bases). Germline V gene data show CDR1 as SGDLS and CDR2 as YYNGEE. Trimming took off 4 bases at V and 3 bases at J, with 13 bases between the two ends. CDR3 length equals 14 residues. The CDR3, as DNA: TGTGCCAGCAGCCCTAATGGGGGGGACACTGAAGCTTTCTTT. Its protein product is CASSPNGGDTEAFF.

The chain is built from TRBV7-9 and TRBJ1-2; a possible D gene is TRBD1 (5 bases). The CDR3 consists of 14 residues. V was shortened by 11 bases and J by 5 bases, with 21 bases between the two germline ends. In germline, CDR1 is SEHNR, CDR2 FQNEAQ (reference sequence). CDR3 DNA: TGTGCCTGGCAAAAACAGGTGACCGATTATGGCTACACCTTC. It specifies CAWQKQVTDYGYTF.

This chain uses TRBV5-6 with TRBJ1-2; D might be TRBD1 (6 bases). Germline loops: CDR1 SGHDT, CDR2 YYEEEE. The CDR3 runs 13 residues. Trimming took off 0 bases at V and 6 bases at J, with 9 bases between the two ends. In nucleotides, the CDR3 is TGTGCCAGCAGCTTGGGCCAGGGGAATGGCTACACCTTC. This gives the protein CASSLGQGNGYTF.

This rearrangement joins TRBV5-6 to TRBJ1-3; 9 bases are a match to TRBD1. There are 14 residues in the CDR3. From germline, CDR1 is SGHDT and CDR2 YYEEEE. Germline trimming cut 2 bases from V and 11 bases from J; bases unmatched to any gene: 8. The CDR3 nucleotides are TGTGCCAGCAGCTTACAACAGGGGGCTTACGCCATATATTTT. Protein: CASSLQQGAYAIYF.

The V gene is TRBV18, the J gene TRBJ2-3; the D gene is possibly TRBD2 (6 bases). The germline V gene encodes CDR1 KGHSH and CDR2 LQKENI. Deletions cut 4 bases from V and 1 base from J, with 12 bases between. The CDR3 is made up of 15 amino acids. The CDR3 DNA follows: TGTGCCAGCTCACTGGACCCGGGGGGCACAGATACGCAGTATTTT. Translating it yields CASSLDPGGTDTQYF.